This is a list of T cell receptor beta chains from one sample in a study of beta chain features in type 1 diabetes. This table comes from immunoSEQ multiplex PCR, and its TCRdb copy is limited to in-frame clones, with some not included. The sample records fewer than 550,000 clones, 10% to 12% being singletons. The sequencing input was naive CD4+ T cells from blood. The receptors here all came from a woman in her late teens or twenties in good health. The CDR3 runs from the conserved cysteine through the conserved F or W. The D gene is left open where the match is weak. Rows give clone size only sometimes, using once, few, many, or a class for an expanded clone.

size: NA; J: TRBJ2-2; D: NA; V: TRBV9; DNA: TGTGCCAGCAGCGGGATCGGGCCGTGGGGGGAGCTGTTTTTT; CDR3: CASSGIGPWGELFF
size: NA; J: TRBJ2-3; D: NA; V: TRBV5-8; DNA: TGTGCCAGCAGCCGCGGTACAGGGATTTGGGCAGATACGCAGTATTTT; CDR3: CASSRGTGIWADTQYF
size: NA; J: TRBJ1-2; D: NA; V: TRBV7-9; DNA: TGTGCCAGCAGCTTAGAAGAATACTATGGCTACACCTTC; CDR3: CASSLEEYYGYTF
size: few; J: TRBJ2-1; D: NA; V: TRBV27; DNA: TGTGCCAGCAGTTTAACAGGGTTGTATGAGCAGTTCTTC; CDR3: CASSLTGLYEQFF
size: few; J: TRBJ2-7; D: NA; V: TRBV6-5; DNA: TGTGCCAGCAGCCCGAGTCCGGGAAGCTCCTACGAGCAGTACTTC; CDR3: CASSPSPGSSYEQYF
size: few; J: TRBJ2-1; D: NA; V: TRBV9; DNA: TGTGCCAGCAGCGTAGGTGGCGGCTACAATGAGCAGTTCTTC; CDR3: CASSVGGGYNEQFF
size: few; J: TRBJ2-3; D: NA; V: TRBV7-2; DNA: TGTGCCAGCGGCGCGCGGGATACGCAGTATTTT; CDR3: CASGARDTQYF
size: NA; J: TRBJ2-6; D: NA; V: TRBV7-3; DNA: TGTGCCAGCAGCCTGCGCGGGGCCAACGTCCTGACTTTC; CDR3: CASSLRGANVLTF
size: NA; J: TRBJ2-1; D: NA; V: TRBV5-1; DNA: TGCGCCAGCACCCGTGGCGGAGGGTACAATGAGCAGTTCTTC; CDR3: CASTRGGGYNEQFF
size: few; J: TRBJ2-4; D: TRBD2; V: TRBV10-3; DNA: TGTGCCATCAGTGAGTCACTAGCGGGGGTACTAGCCAAAAACATTCAGTACTTC; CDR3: CAISESLAGVLAKNIQYF